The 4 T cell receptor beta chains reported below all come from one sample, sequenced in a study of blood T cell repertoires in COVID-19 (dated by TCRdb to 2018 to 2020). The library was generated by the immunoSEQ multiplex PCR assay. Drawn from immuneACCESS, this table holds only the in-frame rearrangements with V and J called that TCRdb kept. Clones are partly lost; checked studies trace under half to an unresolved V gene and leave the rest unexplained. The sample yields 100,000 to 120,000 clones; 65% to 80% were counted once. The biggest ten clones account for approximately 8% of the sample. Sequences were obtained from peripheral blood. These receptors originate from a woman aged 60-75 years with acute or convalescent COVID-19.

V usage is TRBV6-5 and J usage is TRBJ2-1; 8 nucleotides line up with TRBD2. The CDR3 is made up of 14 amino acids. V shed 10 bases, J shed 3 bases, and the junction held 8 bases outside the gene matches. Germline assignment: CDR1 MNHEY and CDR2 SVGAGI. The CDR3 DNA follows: TGTGCCATCACGGGGCTAGCGGGCTACAATGAGCAGTTCTTC. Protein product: CAITGLAGYNEQFF.

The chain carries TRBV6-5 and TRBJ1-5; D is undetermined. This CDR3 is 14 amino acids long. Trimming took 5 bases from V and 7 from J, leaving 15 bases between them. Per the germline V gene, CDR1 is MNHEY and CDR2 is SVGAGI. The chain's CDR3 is CASSTPAPGQPQHF. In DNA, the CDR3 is TGTGCCAGCAGTACTCCCGCGCCGGGGCAGCCCCAGCATTTT.

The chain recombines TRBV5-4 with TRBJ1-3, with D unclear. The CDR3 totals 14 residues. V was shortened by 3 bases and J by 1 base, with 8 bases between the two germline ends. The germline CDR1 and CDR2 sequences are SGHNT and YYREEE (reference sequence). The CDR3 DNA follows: TGTGCCAGCAGCTCGATGACTTCTGGAAACACCATATATTTT. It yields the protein CASSSMTSGNTIYF.

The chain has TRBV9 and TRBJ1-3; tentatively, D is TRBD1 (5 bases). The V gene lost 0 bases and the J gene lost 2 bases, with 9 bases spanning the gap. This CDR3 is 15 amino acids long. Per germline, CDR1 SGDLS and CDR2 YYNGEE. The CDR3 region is CASSVEQVPGNTIYF. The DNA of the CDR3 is TGTGCCAGCAGCGTAGAACAGGTCCCTGGAAACACCATATATTTT.